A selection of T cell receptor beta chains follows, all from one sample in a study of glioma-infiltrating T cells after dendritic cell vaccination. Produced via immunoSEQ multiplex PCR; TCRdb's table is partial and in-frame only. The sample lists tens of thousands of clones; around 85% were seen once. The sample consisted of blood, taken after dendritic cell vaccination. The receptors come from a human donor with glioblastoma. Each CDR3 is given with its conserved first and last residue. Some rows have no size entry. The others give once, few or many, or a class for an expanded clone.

CASSLGDRGLNQPQHF | TRBJ1-5 | TRBV7-9 | .
CASSLGGGTEAFF | TRBJ1-1 | TRBV5-4 | .
CASSYDSAGEQYF | TRBJ2-7 | TRBV7-9 | .
CSAGPGTGTFLQNTGELFF | TRBJ2-2 | TRBV29-1 | .
CASSPRGGTPETQYF | TRBJ2-5 | TRBV7-3 | .
CASSKGGGVPFSPLHF | TRBJ1-6 | TRBV19 | .
CASSLLGQGREKLFF | TRBJ1-4 | TRBV7-3 | .
CASSQQRESYEQYF | TRBJ2-7 | TRBV4-3 | once
CASSLGLAGGMAKNIQYF | TRBJ2-4 | TRBV7-2 | once
CASRTESQPQHF | TRBJ1-5 | TRBV19 | .
CASSTLLPSLQGARYEQYF | TRBJ2-7 | TRBV13 | .
CASTGQGIVATEAFF | TRBJ1-1 | TRBV2 | .
CASSSQLGLAGVPDTQYF | TRBJ2-3 | TRBV7-7 | .
CASRRVAGNEQFF | TRBJ2-1 | TRBV6-5 | .
CASSPATGTSGGVTGELFF | TRBJ2-2 | TRBV4-1 | .
CASSLRTGKNTIYF | TRBJ1-3 | TRBV13 | .
CASIPLDRNYGYTF | TRBJ1-2 | TRBV2 | .
CATRDRGSYEQYF | TRBJ2-7 | TRBV6-5 | .
CASSVHPGTGSYGYTF | TRBJ1-2 | TRBV19 | .
CATYRAPLYYGYTF | TRBJ1-2 | TRBV7-8 | .
CASSWTGAYGYTF | TRBJ1-2 | TRBV6-5 | few
CASRMTGRLRGSSYEQYF | TRBJ2-7 | TRBV19 | .
CASSPRLTASTDTQYF | TRBJ2-3 | TRBV11-2 | once
CASSQENGGGAHNEQFF | TRBJ2-1 | TRBV4-2 | .